The 9 T cell receptor beta chains reported below all come from one sample, sequenced in a study of CD4 T cells in relation to SARS-CoV-2 and coronaviruses. Assay: immunoSEQ multiplex PCR; the TCRdb copy retains only in-frame clones and omits some. The top ten clones hold around 0.21% of a sample with 60,000 to 85,000 clones, about 92% of them seen once. Before the COVID-19 pandemic, during about 2010-2018, CD4+ T cells were taken from unexposed donors. The source material was naive CD4+ T cells from PBMCs. Noted subset: naive CD4+ T cells isolated by negative enrichment. The receptors derive from a human donor in good health.

This chain links TRBV7-2 with TRBJ1-1, with a weak D call TRBD1 (5 bases). Per the germline V gene, CDR1 is SGHTA and CDR2 is FQGNSA. The CDR3 loop spans 16 amino acids. Trimming cost V 1 base and J 0 bases, with 12 bases left between them. The CDR3 nucleotides are TGTGCCAGCAGCTTAGTGGGCAGGGTCTTGAACACTGAAGCTTTCTTT. Amino acids: CASSLVGRVLNTEAFF. Together with reference TRBV7-2 and TRBJ1-1, the CDR3 gives the full variable domain: GAGVSQSPSNKVTEKGKDVELRCDPISGHTALYWYRQSLGQGLEFLIYFQGNSAPDKSGLPSDRFSAERTGGSVSTLTIQRTQQEDSAVYLCASSLVGRVLNTEAFFGQGTRLTVV.

V usage is TRBV19 and J usage is TRBJ2-5, with unresolved D. The CDR3 runs 14 residues. Germline-derived CDR1 and CDR2 are LNHDA and SQIVND (reference sequence). Trimming shortened V by 6 bases and J by 0 bases, and 11 bases separated the two germline ends. The CDR3 coding sequence is TGTGCCAGTAGAAACGCGGTTAACCAAGAGACCCAGTACTTC. It is translated as CASRNAVNQETQYF.

The rearrangement uses TRBV12-3 or TRBV12-4 and TRBJ2-7; D is undetermined. There are 12 residues in the CDR3. V shed 4 bases and J shed 5 bases, with 9 bases lying between them. CDR3 sequence: CASSSSGDEQYF. In DNA form, the CDR3 reads TGTGCCAGCAGTTCTAGTGGGGACGAGCAGTACTTC.

The genes are TRBV5-1 and TRBJ2-3; unclear D gene. CDR3 length: 16 amino acids. Between the trimmed V and J ends, which lost 2 bases and 0 bases, there was a span of 13 bases. Germline CDR1 SGHRS, CDR2 YFSETQ. The chain's CDR3 is CASSFLAGSSTDTQYF. The CDR3 region has the DNA TGCGCCAGCAGCTTTTTGGCAGGTAGTAGCACAGATACGCAGTATTTT.

For the CDR3, the DNA is TGTGCCAGCTCGACTCCGGGACCGAACACCGGGGAGCTGTTTTTT. This translates into CASSTPGPNTGELFF. The genes are TRBV18 and TRBJ2-2; D tentatively fits TRBD1 or TRBD2 (5 bases each). Trimming took 6 bases from V and 0 from J, leaving 11 bases between them. Germline V CDR1 and CDR2: KGHSH, LQKENI. This CDR3 has 15 amino acids. The full variable domain, its missing parts supplied by reference TRBV18 and TRBJ2-2, is NAGVMQNPRHLVRRRGQEARLRCSPMKGHSHVYWYRQLPEEGLKFMVYLQKENIIDESGMPKERFSAEFPKEGPSILRIQQVVRGDSAAYFCASSTPGPNTGELFFGEGSRLTVL.

The V and J genes are TRBV19 and TRBJ2-5; maybe TRBD1 (5 bases). The germline V gene has CDR1 LNHDA and CDR2 SQIVND (reference sequence). This CDR3 comprises 13 residues. Between the trimmed V and J ends, which lost 0 bases and 4 bases, there was a span of 6 bases. CDR3 loop: CASSIERGETQYF. Written as DNA, the CDR3 is TGTGCCAGTAGTATAGAAAGGGGAGAGACCCAGTACTTC.

This chain links TRBV18 with TRBJ2-7, with TRBD1 matching 7 bases. The CDR3 loop spans 14 amino acids. V lost 0 bases and J lost 2; bases outside the gene matches: 1. In germline, CDR1 is KGHSH, CDR2 LQKENI. Here the CDR3 reads CASSPPGTAYEQYF. Here the CDR3 DNA reads TGTGCCAGCTCACCACCCGGGACAGCCTACGAGCAGTACTTC.

The genes are TRBV30 and TRBJ1-2; D is unclear. V lost 0 bases and J lost 4, with 15 bases in between. Per the germline V gene, CDR1 is GTSNPN and CDR2 is SVGIG (reference sequence). The CDR3 covers 15 residues. CDR3 DNA: TGTGCCTGGAGTGTACTTGAGGGATCGATCTATGGCTACACCTTC. Protein sequence: CAWSVLEGSIYGYTF. Together with reference TRBV30 and TRBJ1-2, the CDR3 gives the full variable domain: SQTIHQWPATLVQPVGSPLSLECTVEGTSNPNLYWYRQAAGRGLQLLFYSVGIGQISSEVPQNLSASRPQDRQFILSSKKLLLSDSGFYLCAWSVLEGSIYGYTFGSGTRLTVV.

The chain uses TRBV10-3 and TRBJ2-5; 7 bases are shared with TRBD1. Germline CDR1 ENHRY, CDR2 SYGVKD. This CDR3 is 13 amino acids long. V shed 6 bases, J shed 2 bases, and the junction held 3 bases outside the gene matches. CDR3 residues: CAIRWDSQETQYF. For the CDR3, the DNA is TGTGCCATCAGGTGGGACAGTCAAGAGACCCAGTACTTC.